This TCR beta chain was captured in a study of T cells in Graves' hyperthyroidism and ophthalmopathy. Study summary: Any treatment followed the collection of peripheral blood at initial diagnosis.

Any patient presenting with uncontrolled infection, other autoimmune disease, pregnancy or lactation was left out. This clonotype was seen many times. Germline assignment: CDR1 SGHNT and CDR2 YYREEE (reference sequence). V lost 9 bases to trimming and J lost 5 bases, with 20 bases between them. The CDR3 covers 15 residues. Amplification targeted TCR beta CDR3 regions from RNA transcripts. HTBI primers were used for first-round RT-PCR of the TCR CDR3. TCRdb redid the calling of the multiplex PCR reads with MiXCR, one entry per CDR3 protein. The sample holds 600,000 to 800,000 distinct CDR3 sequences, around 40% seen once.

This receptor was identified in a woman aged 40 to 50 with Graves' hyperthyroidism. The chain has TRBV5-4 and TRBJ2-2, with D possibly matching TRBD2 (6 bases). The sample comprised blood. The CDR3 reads CATSRDSTLTGELFF. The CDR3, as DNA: TGTGCCACTTCCCGGGACTCGACCTTGACCGGGGAGCTGTTTTTT.